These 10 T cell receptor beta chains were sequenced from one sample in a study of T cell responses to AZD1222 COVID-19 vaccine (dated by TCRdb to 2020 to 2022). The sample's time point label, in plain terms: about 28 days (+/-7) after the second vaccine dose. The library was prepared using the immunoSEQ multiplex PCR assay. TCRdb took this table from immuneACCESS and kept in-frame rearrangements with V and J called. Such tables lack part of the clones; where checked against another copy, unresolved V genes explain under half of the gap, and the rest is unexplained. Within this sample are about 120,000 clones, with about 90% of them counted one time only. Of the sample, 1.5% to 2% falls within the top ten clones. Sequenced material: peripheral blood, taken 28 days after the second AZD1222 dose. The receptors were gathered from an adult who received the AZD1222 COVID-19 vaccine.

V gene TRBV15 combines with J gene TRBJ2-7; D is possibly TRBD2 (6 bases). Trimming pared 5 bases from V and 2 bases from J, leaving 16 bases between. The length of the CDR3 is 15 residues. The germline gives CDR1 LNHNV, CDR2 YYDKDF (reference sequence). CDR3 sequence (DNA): TGTGCCACCAGCCCGGGGGTTCTTAGACCCTACGAGCAGTACTTC. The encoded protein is CATSPGVLRPYEQYF.

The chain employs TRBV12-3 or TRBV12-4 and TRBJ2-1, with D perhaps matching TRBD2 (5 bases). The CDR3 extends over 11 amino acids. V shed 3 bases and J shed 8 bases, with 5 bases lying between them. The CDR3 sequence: CASSFSDEQFF. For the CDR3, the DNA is TGTGCCAGCAGTTTTAGCGATGAGCAGTTCTTC.

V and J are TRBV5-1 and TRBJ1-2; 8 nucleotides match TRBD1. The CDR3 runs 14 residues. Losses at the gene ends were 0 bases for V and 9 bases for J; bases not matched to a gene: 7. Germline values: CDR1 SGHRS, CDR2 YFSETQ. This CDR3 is CASSLAETGVSYTF. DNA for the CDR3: TGCGCCAGCAGCTTGGCCGAGACAGGGGTTAGCTACACCTTC.

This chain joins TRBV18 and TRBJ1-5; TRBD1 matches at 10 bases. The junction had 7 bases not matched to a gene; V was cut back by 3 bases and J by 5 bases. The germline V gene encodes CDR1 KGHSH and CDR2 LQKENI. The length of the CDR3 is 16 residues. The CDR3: CASSPGGTGAYQPQHF. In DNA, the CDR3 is TGTGCCAGCTCACCGGGTGGGACAGGGGCCTATCAGCCCCAGCATTTT.

CDR3: CATRTGGTGELFF. The CDR3 DNA sequence: TGTGCCACAAGGACAGGGGGGACTGGGGAGCTGTTTTTT. The chain joins TRBV24-1 to TRBJ2-2, with TRBD1 matching over 10 bases. This CDR3 has 13 amino acids. CDR1 and CDR2 from the germline V gene are KGHDR and SFDVKD. The V gene end was trimmed by 10 bases and the J gene end by 8 bases; junction bases not matched to a gene: 6.

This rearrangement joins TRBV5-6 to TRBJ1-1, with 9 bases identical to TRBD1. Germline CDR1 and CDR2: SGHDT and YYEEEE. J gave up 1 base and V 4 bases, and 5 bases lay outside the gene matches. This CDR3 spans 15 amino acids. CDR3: CASSGYRGPNTEAFF. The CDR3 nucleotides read TGTGCCAGCAGCGGATACAGGGGGCCGAACACTGAAGCTTTCTTT.

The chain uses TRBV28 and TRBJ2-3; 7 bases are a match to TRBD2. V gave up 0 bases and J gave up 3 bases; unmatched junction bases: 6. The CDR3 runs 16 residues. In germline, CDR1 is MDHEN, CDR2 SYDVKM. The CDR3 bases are TGTGCCAGCAGTTTATGGGCGGGAGTTACGACAGATACGCAGTATTTT. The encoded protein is CASSLWAGVTTDTQYF.

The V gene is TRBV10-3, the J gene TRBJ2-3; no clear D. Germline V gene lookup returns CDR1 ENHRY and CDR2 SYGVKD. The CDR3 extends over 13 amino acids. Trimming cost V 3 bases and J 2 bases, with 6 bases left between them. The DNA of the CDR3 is TGTGCCATCAGTGAAAGGACCACAGATACGCAGTATTTT. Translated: CAISERTTDTQYF.

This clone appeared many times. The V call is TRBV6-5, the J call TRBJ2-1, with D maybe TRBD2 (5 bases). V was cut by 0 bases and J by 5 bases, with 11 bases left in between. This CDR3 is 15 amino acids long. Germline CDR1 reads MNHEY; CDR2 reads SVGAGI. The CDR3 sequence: CASSYSRTYNNEQFF. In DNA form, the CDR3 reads TGTGCCAGCAGTTACTCCCGGACTTACAACAATGAGCAGTTCTTC.

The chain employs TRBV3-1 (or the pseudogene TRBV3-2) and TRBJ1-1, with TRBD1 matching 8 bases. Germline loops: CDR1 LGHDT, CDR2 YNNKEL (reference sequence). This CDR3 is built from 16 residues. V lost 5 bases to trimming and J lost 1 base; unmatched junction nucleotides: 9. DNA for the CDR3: TGTGCCAGCAGCTCCAGGGGGCGCATAAAGAACACTGAAGCTTTCTTT. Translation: CASSSRGRIKNTEAFF.